This T cell receptor (beta chain) was sequenced during a study of neurological immune-mediated disorders. From germline, CDR1 is DFQATT and CDR2 SNEGSKA (reference sequence). This CDR3 contains 15 residues. V was pared by 3 bases and J by 4 bases, with 15 bases between. This clonotype was detected many times. Its antigen remains unknown. Study-wide results and caveats: In multiple sclerosis patients, the repertoire cluster was unrelated to clinical or MRI findings.

TCRdb re-derived calls from the 5' RACE reads in MiXCR, one entry per CDR3 protein. The sample has 60,000 to 85,000 distinct CDR3 sequences; approximately 5% are singletons. This clonotype was sampled from a woman aged 70-85 years with multiple sclerosis. The sequenced sample was PBMCs. The V gene is TRBV20-1, the J gene TRBJ2-2; D may correspond to TRBD1 or TRBD2 (6 bases each). DNA for the CDR3: TGCAGTGCTAGGAAGGGGGGAGTTGGCACCGGGGAGCTGTTTTTT. This sequence encodes CSARKGGVGTGELFF.